This T cell receptor (beta chain) emerged from a study of shared clonotypes between healthy human individuals. Study summary: For every donor, three CD4 naive, three CD4 memory, two CD8 naive and one CD8 memory plates were used.

The V gene end was trimmed by 1 base and the J gene end by 3 bases; junction bases not matched to a gene: 2. There are 14 residues in the CDR3. Germline V gene sequence: CDR1 KGHSH, CDR2 LQKENI. Splitting of each subset's genomic DNA was done evenly across several immunoSEQ plates. Around 220 ng DNA, around 30,000 T cell genomes, went into each sorted-subset replicate PCR. The method was immunoSEQ multiplex PCR; TCRdb's version includes in-frame clones alone and lacks a portion of them. The table records 1.5 million to 1.9 million clones, nearly 99% of them present only once. Sequencing input: naive CD4+ T cells sorted from blood. Regarding subset: CD45RA+ positively selected. The gene calls are TRBV18 and TRBJ2-7, with 8 bases that match TRBD2. This clonotype was obtained from a man aged 25 to 40 in good health. The CDR3 loop is CASSPLAGFYEQYF. In nucleotides, the CDR3 is TGTGCCAGCTCACCACTAGCGGGATTCTACGAGCAGTACTTC. The full variable domain, with the rest looked up from reference TRBV18 and TRBJ2-7, is NAGVMQNPRHLVRRRGQEARLRCSPMKGHSHVYWYRQLPEEGLKFMVYLQKENIIDESGMPKERFSAEFPKEGPSILRIQQVVRGDSAAYFCASSPLAGFYEQYFGPGTRLTVT.